Below, one TCR beta chain is given with its context. Its cognate antigen is unknown. This entry belongs to a study of blood T cells in healthy people across ages. Study results and limitations: One million T cells yielded diversity estimates that were considered underestimates.

Primed by a sample-barcoded 5' primer and a J-beta primer mix, a second PCR proceeded for roughly 6 to 12 cycles. The template-switch adaptor, which had 12 random nucleotides, put a tag on each cDNA molecule. MiXCR was run by TCRdb on the 5' RACE reads, yielding one entry per CDR3 protein. This sample has about 940,000 distinct CDR3 sequences, with around 46% found just once. CDR1 SGHRS and CDR2 YFSETQ come from the germline V gene. The CDR3 totals 13 residues. The V and J ends lost 2 bases and 6 bases, in that order; junction bases with no gene match: 2. The TCR sequence derives from a man aged 30 to 45 in good health. The V and J genes are TRBV5-1 and TRBJ2-1; 7 bases map to TRBD1. Sequenced: blood. This CDR3 is CASSLQGINEQFF. The CDR3 DNA is TGCGCCAGCAGCTTACAGGGGATCAATGAGCAGTTCTTC.